These 20 T cell receptor beta chains came from one sample sequenced in a study of Ad26.COV2.S vaccination and SARS-CoV-2 variants. Some clones are missing from TCRdb's copy, which holds only in-frame ones; the method was immunoSEQ multiplex PCR. The sample has under 150,000 clones; roughly 90% are singletons. Source: peripheral blood, taken after recovery from COVID-19. These receptors originate from a human donor who had recovered from COVID-19.

The rearrangement uses TRBV27 and TRBJ2-1; D may be TRBD2 (6 bases). Trimming stripped 1 base from V and 5 bases from J, with 9 bases between. There are 14 residues in the CDR3. The germline V gene has CDR1 MNHEY and CDR2 SMNVEV (reference sequence). CDR3 loop: CASSLWRDHNEQFF. CDR3 nucleotide sequence: TGTGCCAGCAGTTTATGGCGGGACCACAATGAGCAGTTCTTC.

The chain joins TRBV20-1 to TRBJ2-7, with TRBD1 matching over 9 bases. The V segment lost 3 bases and the J segment 4 bases; nucleotides outside the gene matches: 10. Germline-derived CDR1 and CDR2 are DFQATT and SNEGSKA (reference sequence). The CDR3 covers 15 residues. CDR3 protein: CSASIGTGTPYEQYF. As DNA, the CDR3 is TGCAGTGCTAGTATCGGGACAGGGACTCCGTACGAGCAGTACTTC.

The V call is TRBV10-2, the J call TRBJ1-5; 9 positions agree with TRBD1. This CDR3 spans 15 amino acids. Germline V lookup: CDR1 WSHSY, CDR2 SAAADI. The V gene end was trimmed by 2 bases and the J gene end by 6 bases; junction bases not matched to a gene: 5. The CDR3 sequence: CASSEGTGSFQPQHF. CDR3 DNA: TGCGCCAGCAGTGAGGGGACAGGGAGTTTTCAGCCCCAGCATTTT.

This clone was recorded once. CDR3 region: CSVERQGRGYTF. For the CDR3, the DNA is TGCAGCGTTGAGAGACAGGGTCGCGGCTACACCTTC. The chain combines TRBV29-1 with TRBJ1-2; 7 nucleotides align to TRBD1. The CDR3 totals 12 residues. V shed 3 bases, J shed 8 bases, and the junction held 6 bases outside the gene matches. Germline assignment: CDR1 SQVTM and CDR2 ANQGSEA.

This chain uses TRBV12-5 with TRBJ2-5, with TRBD1 as a possible D gene (5 bases). This CDR3 region has 14 residues. V was pared by 1 base and J by 4 bases, with 10 bases between. Per germline, CDR1 LGHNT and CDR2 FRNRAP. The CDR3 DNA follows: TGTGCTAGTGGTTTGGGGGGCCCGACAGAGACCCAGTACTTC. Its translation: CASGLGGPTETQYF.

V usage is TRBV7-6 and J usage is TRBJ1-2; 8 bases align to TRBD1. This CDR3 spans 13 amino acids. CDR1 SGHVS and CDR2 FNYEAQ come from the germline V gene. V lost 5 bases to trimming and J lost 5 bases; unmatched junction nucleotides: 4. CDR3 in amino acids: CASSPGTGYGYTF. The CDR3 nucleotides read TGTGCCAGCAGCCCAGGGACAGGATATGGCTACACCTTC. Filled out from reference TRBV7-6 and TRBJ1-2, the complete variable domain reads GAGVSQSPRYKVTKRGQDVALRCDPISGHVSLYWYRQALGQGPEFLTYFNYEAQQDKSGLPNDRFSAERPEGSISTLTIQRTEQRDSAMYRCASSPGTGYGYTFGSGTRLTVV.

The J gene is TRBJ2-7, the V gene TRBV30; no firm D call. This CDR3 comprises 13 residues. Looked up from germline, CDR1 is GTSNPN and CDR2 is SVGIG (reference sequence). With 5 bases removed from V and 1 base from J, the gap between germline ends came to 12 bases. CDR3 nucleotide sequence: TGTGCCTGGGGGGTCCAAGGTTCCTACGAGCAGTACTTC. It translates to CAWGVQGSYEQYF.

This clone was recorded a few times. The V and J genes are TRBV7-9 and TRBJ2-5, with 8 bases identical to TRBD1. CDR3 length: 17 residues. V shed 5 bases, J shed 5 bases, and the junction held 16 bases outside the gene matches. Germline values: CDR1 SEHNR, CDR2 FQNEAQ (reference sequence). The chain's CDR3 is CASSPKRQGALRETQYF. CDR3 bases: TGTGCCAGCAGCCCGAAGAGGCAGGGGGCCCTGAGGGAGACCCAGTACTTC.

The chain employs TRBV2 and TRBJ2-7; D call uncertain. Germline assignment: CDR1 SNHLY and CDR2 FYNNEI. CDR3 length: 14 residues. Trimming took off 6 bases at V and 2 bases at J, with 14 bases between the two ends. The CDR3 loop is CASRGRSSTYEQYF. The CDR3 DNA reads TGTGCCAGCAGAGGACGGAGCTCTACCTACGAGCAGTACTTC.

This chain connects TRBV27 to TRBJ1-6, with TRBD1 as a possible D gene (5 bases). The length of the CDR3 is 17 residues. Trimming pared 7 bases from V and 2 bases from J, leaving 18 bases between. The germline gives CDR1 MNHEY, CDR2 SMNVEV (reference sequence). CDR3: CASTHLPGVTYNSPLHF. CDR3 sequence (DNA): TGTGCCAGCACTCATCTCCCGGGGGTCACCTATAATTCACCCCTCCACTTT.

This clone was seen only once. The chain links TRBV19 to TRBJ1-6; no definite D call. The CDR3 totals 16 residues. Trimming took off 5 bases at V and 0 bases at J, with 11 bases between the two ends. The germline V gene has CDR1 LNHDA and CDR2 SQIVND (reference sequence). DNA of the CDR3: TGTGCCAGTAGTGAACATCTGAGCTCCTATAATTCACCCCTCCACTTT. Translated: CASSEHLSSYNSPLHF. Using reference TRBV19 and TRBJ1-6 for the parts outside the CDR3, the full variable domain is DGGITQSPKYLFRKEGQNVTLSCEQNLNHDAMYWYRQDPGQGLRLIYYSQIVNDFQKGDIAEGYSVSREKKESFPLTVTSAQKNPTAFYLCASSEHLSSYNSPLHFGNGTRLTVT.

The chain has TRBV19 and TRBJ1-5, with D unresolved. The CDR3 totals 15 residues. Trimming stripped 10 bases from V and 3 bases from J, with 19 bases between. Per germline, CDR1 LNHDA and CDR2 SQIVND (reference sequence). The CDR3 DNA is TGTGCCACCGAAGGACGTGGGTTTCTCAATCAGCCCCAGCATTTT. Protein sequence: CATEGRGFLNQPQHF.

V and J are TRBV9 and TRBJ2-5, with 8 bases that match TRBD1. This CDR3 contains 17 residues. CDR1 and CDR2 (germline): SGDLS, YYNGEE. Trimming cost V 0 bases and J 3 bases; bases outside gene matches: 10. The CDR3 reads CASSVAPRGPGEETQYF. DNA for the CDR3: TGTGCCAGCAGCGTAGCTCCCAGGGGGCCTGGAGAAGAGACCCAGTACTTC.

The chain carries TRBV6-5 and TRBJ2-5; D unclear. Germline-derived CDR1 and CDR2 are MNHEY and SVGAGI. The length of the CDR3 is 13 residues. With 2 bases removed from V and 7 bases from J, the gap between germline ends came to 11 bases. The chain's CDR3 is CASSYVVGRTQYF. The CDR3 bases are TGTGCCAGCAGTTACGTTGTTGGTCGGACCCAGTACTTC.

The chain uses TRBV2 and TRBJ2-1, with 9 bases identical to TRBD1. The CDR3 consists of 13 residues. CDR1 is SNHLY, CDR2 FYNNEI, per germline. V was clipped by 11 bases and J by 6 bases; unmatched bases: 8. Written as DNA, the CDR3 is TGTGCCGGCCACAGGGGGCGAGTCAATGAGCAGTTCTTC. Encoded protein: CAGHRGRVNEQFF. Full variable domain (outside the CDR3, taken from reference TRBV2 and TRBJ2-1): EPEVTQTPSHQVTQMGQEVILRCVPISNHLYFYWYRQILGQKVEFLVSFYNNEISEKSEIFDDQFSVERPDGSNFTLKIRSTKLEDSAMYFCAGHRGRVNEQFFGPGTRLTVL.

V gene TRBV28 combines with J gene TRBJ2-7; D gene unclear. Germline CDR1 is MDHEN and CDR2 is SYDVKM. V was cut by 3 bases and J by 5 bases, with 11 bases left in between. This CDR3 is 13 amino acids long. CDR3 protein: CASSFPRIDEQYF. In DNA, the CDR3 is TGTGCCAGCAGTTTCCCCCGGATTGACGAGCAGTACTTC.

The V gene is TRBV20-1, the J gene TRBJ1-1, with D possibly being TRBD1 (6 bases). The germline V gene has CDR1 DFQATT and CDR2 SNEGSKA (reference sequence). Trimming removed 3 bases from V and 7 bases from J, with 21 bases in between. This CDR3 is built from 15 residues. In nucleotides, the CDR3 is TGCAGTGCTAGTCCGGAGGTTACGGAAGGGGGTGAAGCTTTCTTT. It codes for CSASPEVTEGGEAFF.

This rearrangement joins TRBV5-1 to TRBJ1-1; 7 bases fit TRBD1. CDR1 is SGHRS, CDR2 YFSETQ, per germline. V dropped 7 bases and J dropped 6; count of bases not matched to a gene: 12. This CDR3 has 14 residues. CDR3 residues: CASSAGQVGSEAFF. As DNA, the CDR3 is TGCGCCAGCTCCGCCGGACAGGTGGGGTCTGAAGCTTTCTTT. Looking up the rest from reference TRBV5-1 and TRBJ1-1 gives the full variable domain: KAGVTQTPRYLIKTRGQQVTLSCSPISGHRSVSWYQQTPGQGLQFLFEYFSETQRNKGNFPGRFSGRQFSNSRSEMNVSTLELGDSALYLCASSAGQVGSEAFFGQGTRLTVV.

The V call is TRBV27, the J call TRBJ1-4; the D gene is possibly TRBD1 (5 bases). CDR3 length: 15 amino acids. In germline, CDR1 is MNHEY, CDR2 SMNVEV (reference sequence). Trimming took 4 bases from V and 5 from J, leaving 14 bases between them. The CDR3 loop is CASSSWGVPNEKLFF. CDR3 coding DNA: TGTGCCAGCAGTTCCTGGGGGGTCCCCAATGAAAAACTGTTTTTT.

The chain is built from TRBV2 and TRBJ1-5; the D gene is possibly TRBD1 (6 bases). V was clipped by 8 bases and J by 9 bases, with 20 bases between them. This CDR3 has 14 amino acids. Germline V gene data show CDR1 as SNHLY and CDR2 as FYNNEI. The CDR3 DNA follows: TGTGCCAGCTCCTGGGGGGGGCCGGGGTTGCCCCAGCATTTT. The encoded protein is CASSWGGPGLPQHF.